This entry describes one TCR beta chain. Its antigen is undetermined. Each donor's status was that of a healthy bone marrow donor. The data derive from a study of cytomegalovirus exposure and HLA in healthy donors. Study-wide points: In a later analysis, HLA-associated TCR beta chains were more clonally expanded than equally common others. Most observed TCR sequences were rare, whereas some public TCRs were detected in many donors.

Primers: 60 Vbeta forward and 13 Jbeta reverse. Measured with immunoSEQ multiplex PCR; TCRdb has only the in-frame clones, and not every one. The sample lists 120,000 or so clones, 75% to 80% occurring once. The receptor was derived from a woman in her thirties in good health and CMV-seronegative. The sample comprised PBMCs.

CDR3 sequence: CASSSLGQGAGLKLFF. The CDR3, as DNA: TGTGCCAGCAGTTCCCTGGGACAGGGGGCCGGTTTAAAACTGTTTTTT. The genes are TRBV28 and TRBJ1-4, with TRBD1 matching over 12 bases. After removal of 4 bases from V and 10 bases from J, the junction contained 10 bases not matched to a gene. The length of the CDR3 is 16 residues. The germline V gene has CDR1 MDHEN and CDR2 SYDVKM.